This TCR beta chain is from a study of blood T cell repertoires in COVID-19. Study background: Acute-phase and convalescent COVID-19 samples originated in the United States, Italy and Spain. T cells, B-cell-depleted T cells, or PBMCs supplied cDNA or gDNA.

Trimming stripped 0 bases from V and 4 bases from J, with 15 bases between. This CDR3 has 16 amino acids. Germline V gene data show CDR1 as SGHRS and CDR2 as YFSETQ. In the authors' methods: Amplification of reference gene primers provided the estimated nucleated cell counts. Produced via immunoSEQ multiplex PCR; TCRdb's table is partial and in-frame only. V and J calls and clone size come straight from that table; D and trimming were deduced from the DNA. The sample holds roughly 120,000 clones, approximately 90% seen once. This receptor was identified in a human donor with active COVID-19. The donor label of this sample is uncertain. The rearrangement links TRBV5-1 to TRBJ2-3; D not resolved. Sequencing was done on a sample of peripheral blood. The CDR3 DNA sequence: TGCGCCAGCAGCTTGGCCGGGTTCGGTATGCCAGATACGCAGTATTTT. Protein: CASSLAGFGMPDTQYF.